This T cell receptor beta chain was retrieved from a study of radiotherapy plus CTLA-4 blockade in lung cancer. Whole-study context: Objective responses arose in approximately 17% of patients, and 31% experienced disease control. General study findings and limits: Radiotherapy with ipilimumab was followed by blood expansion of tumor-derived clones. In blood, early T cell clone dynamics reportedly predicted response best, together with interferon-beta.

Trimming took off 2 bases at V and 6 bases at J, with 11 bases between the two ends. The CDR3 length is 15 residues. Germline V gene data show CDR1 as MNHNS and CDR2 as SASEGT. Ipilimumab-mediated CTLA-4 blockade plus focal radiation was given to patients having chemo-refractory metastatic non-small-cell lung cancer. Comments on this clone: Its cognate antigen is unknown.

The table came from immunoSEQ multiplex PCR; TCRdb's copy has only in-frame clones and leaves some out. The table includes some 33,000 clones, 60% to 80% detected once. V usage is TRBV6-1 and J usage is TRBJ1-6; D might be TRBD1 (5 bases). The sequence derives from a human donor with non-small cell lung cancer whose response to radiotherapy plus ipilimumab could not be evaluated. The starting material was peripheral blood, obtained from a patient treated with radiotherapy plus ipilimumab. The CDR3 DNA follows: TGTGCCAGCAGTGAAATTGGGACTTTTAATTCACCCCTCCACTTT. Translation: CASSEIGTFNSPLHF.